This T cell receptor beta chain was recovered during a study of shared clonotypes between healthy human individuals. The CDR3 extends over 16 amino acids. CDR1 MGHDK and CDR2 SYGVNS come from the germline V gene. The naive CD8 subset, CD45RO-negative cells positively selected for CCR7, excluded terminally differentiated effector memory CD45RA+ cells. The assay was immunoSEQ multiplex PCR, and TCRdb's table has in-frame clones only and misses some. The sample lists around 2,000,000 clones, 85% to 95% occurring once. This receptor was taken from a man aged 18 to 29 in good health. Some clones in this sample may be carry-over from other donors' samples. The sequenced sample consisted of naive CD8+ T cells from PBMCs. The rearrangement uses TRBV25-1 and TRBJ2-5, with 11 bases fitting TRBD2. Judging by the DNA end, TRBJ2-7 fits better; the J call may be wrong. Here the CDR3 DNA reads TGTGCCAGCAGTGAATACGGGACTAGCGGTACCTACGAGCAGTACTTC. The encoded protein is CASSEYGTSGTYEQYF.